Following are 12 T cell receptor beta chains from one sample sequenced in a study of regulatory T cells in long-lasting Graves disease. Library construction for TCR beta used iRepertoire HTBI primers and Arm-PCR of CDR3 regions. TCRdb re-called the multiplex PCR reads through MiXCR, storing one row per CDR3 protein. The sample carries roughly 450,000 distinct CDR3 sequences, less than 25% recorded once. As to time point: persistent/refractory GD, antithyroid drugs over 5 years with positive TRAb. PBMC-derived RNA was used for the TCR library. Source: peripheral blood mononuclear cells (PBMCs), taken when the disease was refractory, from a patient treated with antithyroid drugs. The receptors stem from a female donor with Graves disease.

In this sample, this clonotype turned up many times. This chain connects TRBV19 to TRBJ1-1; D not certain. Trimming removed 6 bases from V and 4 bases from J, with 9 bases in between. The CDR3 is 12 residues long. Germline V gene sequence: CDR1 LNHDA, CDR2 SQIVND (reference sequence). CDR3 DNA: TGTGCCAGTAGGGAACAGACCACTGAAGCTTTCTTT. Translation gives CASREQTTEAFF.

This clonotype occurred a few times. The J gene is TRBJ2-5, the V gene TRBV9; 11 bases line up with TRBD2. CDR3 length equals 15 residues. J gave up 2 bases and V 3 bases, and 3 bases lay outside the gene matches. CDR1 and CDR2 (germline): SGDLS, YYNGEE. CDR3 amino acids: CASSEGLAVQETQYF. CDR3 sequence (DNA): TGTGCCAGCAGCGAGGGACTAGCGGTACAAGAGACCCAGTACTTC.

CDR3 coding DNA: TGTGCCAGCAGTCCGGAGGGGGGGCTAGGGGCCAACGTCCTGACTTTC. It codes for CASSPEGGLGANVLTF. This chain uses TRBV27 with TRBJ2-6, with D perhaps matching TRBD2 (7 bases). The V end lost 5 bases, the J end lost 4 bases, and 15 bases lay between the germline ends. Germline V CDR1 and CDR2: MNHEY, SMNVEV (reference sequence). The CDR3 totals 16 residues.

This clonotype was recorded many times. This chain links TRBV6-2 or TRBV6-3 with TRBJ2-5; TRBD1 or TRBD2 may be the D gene (6 bases each). Trimming stripped 2 bases from V and 1 base from J, with 14 bases between. CDR3 size: 16 residues. CDR1 is MNHEY and CDR2 is SVGEGT in the germline V gene. The CDR3 region has the DNA TGTGCCAGCAGTTACGGGTCTGGGGGGCGCCAAGAGACCCAGTACTTC. Its protein product is CASSYGSGGRQETQYF.

The gene calls are TRBV29-1 and TRBJ2-7, with 7 bases identical to TRBD1. Germline V CDR1 and CDR2: SQVTM, ANQGSEA. The CDR3 spans 12 residues. J was trimmed by 2 bases and V by 7 bases; bases with no gene match: 5. This CDR3 reads CSAWDRTYEQYF. The CDR3 DNA reads as TGCAGCGCGTGGGACAGAACCTACGAGCAGTACTTC.

The chain uses TRBV24-1 and TRBJ1-4; no firm D call. V lost 2 bases, J lost 3 bases, and 3 bases lay in between. Germline values: CDR1 KGHDR, CDR2 SFDVKD. The CDR3 sequence is 13 residues long. Written as DNA, the CDR3 is TGTGCCACCAGTGATTGGGCTAATGAAAAACTGTTTTTT. Translating it yields CATSDWANEKLFF.

The chain uses TRBV7-2 and TRBJ2-1; D is possibly TRBD2 (5 bases). From germline, CDR1 is SGHTA and CDR2 FQGNSA. V gave up 0 bases and J gave up 2 bases, with 8 bases separating them. This CDR3 has 15 amino acids. As DNA, the CDR3 is TGTGCCAGCAGCTTAGCGGGAGTGGCCTACAATGAGCAGTTCTTC. Its protein is CASSLAGVAYNEQFF. Full variable domain (outside the CDR3, taken from reference TRBV7-2 and TRBJ2-1): GAGVSQSPSNKVTEKGKDVELRCDPISGHTALYWYRQSLGQGLEFLIYFQGNSAPDKSGLPSDRFSAERTGGSVSTLTIQRTQQEDSAVYLCASSLAGVAYNEQFFGPGTRLTVL.

Ten or more counts support this clonotype. V gene TRBV29-1 combines with J gene TRBJ2-7, with D possibly matching TRBD1 (6 bases). CDR3 length: 12 residues. Looked up from germline, CDR1 is SQVTM and CDR2 is ANQGSEA. V gave up 7 bases and J gave up 9 bases, with 19 bases separating them. The CDR3 coding sequence is TGCAGCGCAGGTCAGGGGAGCGGACCGCAGTACTTC. Protein: CSAGQGSGPQYF.

Only a few counts were recorded for this clonotype. The chain couples TRBV29-1 to TRBJ1-6; perhaps TRBD1 as D (6 bases). V lost 5 bases and J lost 14, with 19 bases in between. The length of the CDR3 is 13 residues. Germline V CDR1 and CDR2: SQVTM, ANQGSEA. CDR3 DNA: TGCAGCGTTATCGTTACAGGGCTCTCCTCCCTCCACTTT. Its translation: CSVIVTGLSSLHF. Supplemented by reference TRBV29-1 and TRBJ1-6, the full variable domain reads SAVISQKPSRDICQRGTSLTIQCQVDSQVTMMFWYRQQPGQSLTLIATANQGSEATYESGFVIDKFPISRPNLTFSTLTVSNMSPEDSSIYLCSVIVTGLSSLHFGNGTRLTVT.

The chain links TRBV18 to TRBJ1-1; perhaps TRBD1 as D (6 bases). CDR1 and CDR2 from the germline V gene are KGHSH and LQKENI. This CDR3 spans 13 amino acids. The germline V and J ends were trimmed by 2 bases and 6 bases, with 10 bases remaining between them. CDR3 region: CASSPAAGAEAFF. The CDR3 DNA reads TGTGCCAGCTCACCAGCGGCAGGGGCTGAAGCTTTCTTT. Based on the CDR3 plus reference TRBV18 and TRBJ1-1, the full variable domain is NAGVMQNPRHLVRRRGQEARLRCSPMKGHSHVYWYRQLPEEGLKFMVYLQKENIIDESGMPKERFSAEFPKEGPSILRIQQVVRGDSAAYFCASSPAAGAEAFFGQGTRLTVV.

The chain recombines TRBV5-1 with TRBJ2-5; TRBD1 or TRBD2 may be the D gene (6 bases each). The CDR3 is 12 residues long. Germline V gene sequence: CDR1 SGHRS, CDR2 YFSETQ. V shed 5 bases and J shed 2 bases, with 7 bases lying between them. The CDR3 nucleotides are TGCGCCAGCAGAGGGGGGCAAGAGACCCAGTACTTC. The encoded protein is CASRGGQETQYF.

The CDR3 sequence: CATRSREGVYEQYF. CDR3 DNA: TGTGCCACCAGGAGCCGGGAGGGCGTTTACGAGCAGTACTTC. The chain has TRBV15 and TRBJ2-7; 8 bases are a match to TRBD2. This CDR3 is built from 14 residues. Germline V gene sequence: CDR1 LNHNV, CDR2 YYDKDF (reference sequence). Trimming removed 6 bases from V and 4 bases from J; junction bases left unmatched: 8.